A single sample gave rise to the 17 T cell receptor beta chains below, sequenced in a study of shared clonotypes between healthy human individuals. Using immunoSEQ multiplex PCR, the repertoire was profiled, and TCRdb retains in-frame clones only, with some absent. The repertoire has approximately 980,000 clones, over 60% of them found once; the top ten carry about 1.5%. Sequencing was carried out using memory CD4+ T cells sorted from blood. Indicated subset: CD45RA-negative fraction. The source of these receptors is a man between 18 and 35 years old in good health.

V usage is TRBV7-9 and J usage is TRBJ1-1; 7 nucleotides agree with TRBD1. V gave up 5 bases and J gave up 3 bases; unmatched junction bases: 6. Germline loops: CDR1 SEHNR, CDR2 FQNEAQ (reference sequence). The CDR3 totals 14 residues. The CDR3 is CASSITGVHTEAFF. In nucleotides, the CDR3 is TGTGCCAGCAGCATAACAGGGGTCCACACTGAAGCTTTCTTT. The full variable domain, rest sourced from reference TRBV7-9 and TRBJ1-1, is DTGVSQNPRHKITKRGQNVTFRCDPISEHNRLYWYRQTLGQGPEFLTYFQNEAQLEKSRLLSDRFSAERPKGSFSTLEIQRTEQGDSAMYLCASSITGVHTEAFFGQGTRLTVV.

The CDR3, as DNA: TGTGCCTGGAGTGATGGCAGGGCGAACACCGGGGAGCTGTTTTTT. It encodes CAWSDGRANTGELFF. The V and J genes are TRBV30 and TRBJ2-2; perhaps TRBD1 as D (5 bases). The germline V and J ends were trimmed by 1 base and 0 bases, with 9 bases remaining between them. The CDR3 loop spans 15 amino acids. Germline lookup yields CDR1 GTSNPN and CDR2 SVGIG (reference sequence).

CDR3 sequence: CASSERLVETQYF. CDR3 coding DNA: TGTGCCAGCAGCGAGAGACTAGTCGAGACCCAGTACTTC. The V gene is TRBV5-6, the J gene TRBJ2-5; TRBD2 is a possible D gene (6 bases). Germline V CDR1 and CDR2: SGHDT, YYEEEE. V was trimmed by 4 bases and J by 5 bases, leaving 12 bases between them. The CDR3 totals 13 residues.

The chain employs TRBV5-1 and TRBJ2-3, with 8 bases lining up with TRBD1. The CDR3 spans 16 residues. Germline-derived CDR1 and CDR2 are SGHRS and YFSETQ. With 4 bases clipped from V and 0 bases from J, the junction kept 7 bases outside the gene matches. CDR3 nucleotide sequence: TGCGCCAGCAGCCTACGACAGGGGACTAGCACAGATACGCAGTATTTT. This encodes CASSLRQGTSTDTQYF. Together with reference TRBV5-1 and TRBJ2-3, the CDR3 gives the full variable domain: KAGVTQTPRYLIKTRGQQVTLSCSPISGHRSVSWYQQTPGQGLQFLFEYFSETQRNKGNFPGRFSGRQFSNSRSEMNVSTLELGDSALYLCASSLRQGTSTDTQYFGPGTRLTVL.

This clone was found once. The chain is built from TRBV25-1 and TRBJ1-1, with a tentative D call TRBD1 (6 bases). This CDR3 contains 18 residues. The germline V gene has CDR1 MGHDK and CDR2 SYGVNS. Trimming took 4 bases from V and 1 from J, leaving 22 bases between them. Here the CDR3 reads CASSGISVRTAKNTEAFF. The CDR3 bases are TGTGCCAGCAGTGGAATATCTGTTAGGACAGCCAAGAACACTGAAGCTTTCTTT.

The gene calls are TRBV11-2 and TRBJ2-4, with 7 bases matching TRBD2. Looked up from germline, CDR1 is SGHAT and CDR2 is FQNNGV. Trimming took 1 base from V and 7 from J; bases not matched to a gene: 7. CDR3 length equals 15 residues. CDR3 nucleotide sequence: TGTGCCAGCAGCTTAGGAGCGGGGCCCGGGAACATTCAGTACTTC. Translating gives CASSLGAGPGNIQYF.

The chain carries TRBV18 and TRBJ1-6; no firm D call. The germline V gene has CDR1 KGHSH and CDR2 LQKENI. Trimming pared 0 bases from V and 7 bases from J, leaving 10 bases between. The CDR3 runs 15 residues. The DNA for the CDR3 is TGTGCCAGCTCACCACCGAAGGGAAGCAATTCACCCCTCCACTTT. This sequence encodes CASSPPKGSNSPLHF.

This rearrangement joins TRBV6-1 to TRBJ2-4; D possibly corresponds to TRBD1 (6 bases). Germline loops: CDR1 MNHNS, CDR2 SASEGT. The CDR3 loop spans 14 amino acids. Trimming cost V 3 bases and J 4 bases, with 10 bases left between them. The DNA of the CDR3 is TGTGCCAGCAGTGAGGGGGCGCCGAAAAACATTCAGTACTTC. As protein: CASSEGAPKNIQYF.

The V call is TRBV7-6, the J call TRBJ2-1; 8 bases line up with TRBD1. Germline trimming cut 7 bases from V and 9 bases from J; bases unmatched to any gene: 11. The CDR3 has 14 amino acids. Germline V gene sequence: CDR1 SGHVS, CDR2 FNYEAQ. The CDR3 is CASTAGQGNGEQFF. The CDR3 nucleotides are TGTGCCAGCACCGCCGGACAGGGTAACGGTGAGCAGTTCTTC.

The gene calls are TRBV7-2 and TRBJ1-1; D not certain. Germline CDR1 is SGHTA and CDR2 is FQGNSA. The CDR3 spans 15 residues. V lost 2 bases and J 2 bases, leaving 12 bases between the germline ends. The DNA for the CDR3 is TGTGCCAGCAGCTTATGGTCAGGCTCCAACACTGAAGCTTTCTTT. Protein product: CASSLWSGSNTEAFF.

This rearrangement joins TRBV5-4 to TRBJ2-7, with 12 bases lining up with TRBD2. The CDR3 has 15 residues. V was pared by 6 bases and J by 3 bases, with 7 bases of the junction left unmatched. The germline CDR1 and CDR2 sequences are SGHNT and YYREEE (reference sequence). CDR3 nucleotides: TGTGCCAGCAAGATGGAGACTAGCGGGGGCTACGAGCAGTACTTC. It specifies CASKMETSGGYEQYF. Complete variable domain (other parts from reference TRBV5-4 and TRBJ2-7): ETGVTQSPTHLIKTRGQQVTLRCSSQSGHNTVSWYQQALGQGPQFIFQYYREEENGRGNFPPRFSGLQFPNYSSELNVNALELDDSALYLCASKMETSGGYEQYFGPGTRLTVT.

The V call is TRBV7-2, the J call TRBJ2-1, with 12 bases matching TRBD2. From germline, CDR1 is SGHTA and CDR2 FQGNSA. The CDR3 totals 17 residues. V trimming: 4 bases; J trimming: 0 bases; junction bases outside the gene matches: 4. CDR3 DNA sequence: TGTGCCAGCAGCTCCCCGACTAGCGGGAGCTCCTACAATGAGCAGTTCTTC. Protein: CASSSPTSGSSYNEQFF.

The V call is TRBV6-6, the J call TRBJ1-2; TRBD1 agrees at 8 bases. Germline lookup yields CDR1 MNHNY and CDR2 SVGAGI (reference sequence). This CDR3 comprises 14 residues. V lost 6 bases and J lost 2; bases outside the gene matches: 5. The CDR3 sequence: CASRLQGENYGYTF. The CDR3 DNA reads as TGTGCCAGCAGACTACAGGGGGAAAACTATGGCTACACCTTC.

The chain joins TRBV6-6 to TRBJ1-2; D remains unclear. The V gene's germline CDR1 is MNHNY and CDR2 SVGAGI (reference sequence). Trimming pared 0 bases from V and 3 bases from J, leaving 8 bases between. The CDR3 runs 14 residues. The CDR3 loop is CASSYSEGHYGYTF. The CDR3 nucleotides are TGTGCCAGCAGTTACTCGGAGGGTCACTATGGCTACACCTTC.

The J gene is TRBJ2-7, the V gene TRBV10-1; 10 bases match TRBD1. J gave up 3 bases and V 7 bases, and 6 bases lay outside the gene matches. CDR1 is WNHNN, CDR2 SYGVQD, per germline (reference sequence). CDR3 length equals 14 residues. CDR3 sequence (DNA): TGCGCCAGCACCCGGACAGGGGGAGACTACGAGCAGTACTTC. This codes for CASTRTGGDYEQYF.

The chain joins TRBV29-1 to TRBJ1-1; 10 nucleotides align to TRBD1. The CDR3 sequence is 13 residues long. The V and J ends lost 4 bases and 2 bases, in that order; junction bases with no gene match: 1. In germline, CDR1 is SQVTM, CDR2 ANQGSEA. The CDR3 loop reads CSVGQGANTEAFF. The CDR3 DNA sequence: TGCAGCGTTGGACAGGGGGCTAACACTGAAGCTTTCTTT.

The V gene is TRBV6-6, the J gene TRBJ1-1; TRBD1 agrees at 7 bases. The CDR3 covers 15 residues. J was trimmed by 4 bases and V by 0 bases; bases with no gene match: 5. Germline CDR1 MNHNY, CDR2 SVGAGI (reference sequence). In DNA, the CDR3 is TGTGCCAGCAGTTACTCGACAGGGTCAGGCACTGAAGCTTTCTTT. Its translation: CASSYSTGSGTEAFF.